A single sample gave rise to the 22 T cell receptor beta chains below, sequenced in a study of read filtering for tumor transcriptome and immune sequencing (dated by TCRdb to the early 2020s). Sequencing was performed on an Illumina HiSeq 4000. TCR libraries were constructed from approximately 390 ng RNA using the Immunoverse kit, and molecular barcoded adaptors covering alpha/delta and beta/gamma chains were employed. Using fastp trimming at Q25 and MiXCR clonotype assembly, TCRdb reanalyzed the public sequencing data and kept in-frame beta chains. Identical CDR3 protein sequences are pooled into one entry, listed with their most common genes and DNA. Recorded for this sample are tens of thousands of distinct CDR3 sequences; approximately 18% of them occurred a single time. The ten top clones hold approximately 15% of the sample. The sequencing sample was made of a population of CD138-negative cells sorted from bone marrow. This specimen's cell subset or site label, interpreted: bone marrow mononuclear cells depleted of CD138+ plasma/myeloma cells by negative magnetic selection. The receptors originated from a donor at least 40 years old with multiple myeloma.

Ten or more counts support this clonotype. This sequence joins TRBV28 and TRBJ1-2, with 8 nucleotides matching TRBD1. Losses at the gene ends were 4 bases for V and 8 bases for J; bases not matched to a gene: 12. This CDR3 is 15 amino acids long. The germline CDR1 and CDR2 sequences are MDHEN and SYDVKM. In DNA, the CDR3 is TGTGCCAGCAGTTCACCACCTGGACAGGGCCAGGGCTACACCTTC. This gives the protein CASSSPPGQGQGYTF.

In this sample, this clonotype turned up many times. CDR3: CASRSGTDNCNEQFF. As DNA, the CDR3 is TGCGCCAGCAGATCCGGGACGGACAACTGCAATGAGCAGTTCTTC. This chain joins TRBV5-1 and TRBJ2-1; tentatively, D is TRBD1 or TRBD2 (5 bases each). Deletions cut 5 bases from V and 6 bases from J, with 18 bases between. There are 15 residues in the CDR3. Per germline, CDR1 SGHRS and CDR2 YFSETQ.

The CDR3: CSARDLGHTGDTQYF. In nucleotides, the CDR3 is TGCAGTGCTAGAGATCTAGGCCATACGGGTGATACGCAGTATTTT. The rearrangement links TRBV20-1 to TRBJ2-3; no firm D call. V was trimmed by 0 bases and J by 6 bases, leaving 16 bases between them. This CDR3 spans 15 amino acids. The germline V gene encodes CDR1 DFQATT and CDR2 SNEGSKA (reference sequence).

This clonotype occurred many times. The DNA for the CDR3 is TGCAGCGTTGAAGAGGGAGGTTTCACAGATACGCAGTATTTT. Translated, it gives CSVEEGGFTDTQYF. The V and J genes are TRBV29-1 and TRBJ2-3, with a tentative D call TRBD2 (6 bases). Germline V CDR1 and CDR2: SQVTM, ANQGSEA. The length of the CDR3 is 14 residues. V was shortened by 0 bases and J by 2 bases, with 9 bases between the two germline ends.

Regarding this clonotype: Since a much larger clone is just one base distant, this may be a read error. This chain joins TRBV7-9 and TRBJ2-3, with D tentatively TRBD2 (7 bases). The CDR3 covers 15 residues. Deletions cut 7 bases from V and 3 bases from J, with 17 bases between. Germline V CDR1 and CDR2: SEHNR, FQNEAQ (reference sequence). CDR3: CASTKGGVGTDTQYF. CDR3 bases: TGTGCCAGCACCAAGGGGGGGGTTGGGACAGATACGCAGTATTTT.

This clonotype was observed at least ten times. This sequence joins TRBV10-3 and TRBJ2-3, with no clear D. The V gene's germline CDR1 is ENHRY and CDR2 SYGVKD. This CDR3 is 13 amino acids long. Trimming stripped 7 bases from V and 2 bases from J, with 10 bases between. CDR3 bases: TGTGCCATCACCGGAGCCGTCACAGATACGCAGTATTTT. This sequence encodes CAITGAVTDTQYF.

This clonotype was counted many times. This chain uses TRBV4-2 with TRBJ1-1; possible D gene TRBD1, 6 bases. Trimming cost V 5 bases and J 4 bases, with 11 bases left between them. The CDR3 contains 13 residues. Germline V gene lookup returns CDR1 LGHNA and CDR2 YNFKEQ. DNA for the CDR3: TGTGCCAGCAGCAATTGGGGGGCCACTGAAGCTTTCTTT. This gives the protein CASSNWGATEAFF.

Concerning this clonotype: Without the conserved terminal phenylalanine or tryptophan, this CDR3 likely stems from a read error. The rearrangement uses TRBV5-4 and TRBJ2-5, with 7 bases fitting TRBD1. This CDR3 is 18 amino acids long. Germline assignment: CDR1 SGHNT and CDR2 YYREEE (reference sequence). The CDR3 protein is CVSSLAFPFRTGSWTQYL. CDR3 nucleotide sequence: TGTGTCAGCAGCTTGGCCTTTCCTTTTCGGACAGGCTCGTGGACCCAGTACCTC.

This clonotype was picked up many times. This sequence joins TRBV25-1 and TRBJ1-1; unclear D gene. V was shortened by 6 bases and J by 1 base, with 9 bases between the two germline ends. Germline V gene data show CDR1 as MGHDK and CDR2 as SYGVNS. This CDR3 region has 13 residues. CDR3 sequence: CASRRTQNTEAFF. CDR3 nucleotide sequence: TGTGCCAGCAGACGTACCCAGAACACTGAAGCTTTCTTT.

The chain has TRBV7-2 and TRBJ2-6; 8 bases agree with TRBD2. J gave up 1 base and V 1 base, and 3 bases lay outside the gene matches. The germline gives CDR1 SGHTA, CDR2 FQGNSA. The CDR3 is 17 amino acids. The CDR3 loop is CASSLGRGGSGANVLTF. The CDR3 DNA is TGTGCCAGCAGCTTAGGACGGGGGGGTTCTGGGGCCAACGTCCTGACTTTC.

In its sample, this clonotype was seen many times. The J gene is TRBJ2-1, the V gene TRBV4-2; TRBD1 is a possible D gene (6 bases). V was cut by 4 bases and J by 7 bases, with 20 bases left in between. The CDR3 extends over 16 amino acids. Germline lookup yields CDR1 LGHNA and CDR2 YNFKEQ. CDR3 protein: CASSPAVGGIRNEQFF. The CDR3 DNA follows: TGTGCCAGCAGCCCTGCTGTAGGGGGAATAAGGAATGAGCAGTTCTTC.

This clonotype has a count of ten or more. This chain uses TRBV6-2 or TRBV6-3 with TRBJ1-1; D is undetermined. The CDR3 sequence is 12 residues long. Trimming took 4 bases from V and 6 from J, leaving 9 bases between them. Per germline, CDR1 MNHEY and CDR2 SVGEGT. CDR3 nucleotides: TGTGCCAGCAGTTCCGCCCATGCTGAAGCTTTCTTT. Encoded protein: CASSSAHAEAFF.

This clonotype was detected many times. The chain combines TRBV7-9 with TRBJ2-2; the match to TRBD2 covers 7 bases. The V segment lost 2 bases and the J segment 4 bases; nucleotides outside the gene matches: 4. Germline CDR1 and CDR2: SEHNR and FQNEAQ (reference sequence). This CDR3 is built from 15 residues. The CDR3 DNA reads TGTGCCAGCAGCTTAACGGCGGGAGCCACCGGGGAGCTGTTTTTT. Translated: CASSLTAGATGELFF.

Many counts were recorded for this clonotype. V is TRBV6-4 and J is TRBJ2-3; possibly TRBD2 for D (6 bases). The germline V gene has CDR1 MRHNA and CDR2 SNTAGT. The CDR3 contains 17 residues. V shed 1 base and J shed 0 bases, with 14 bases lying between them. CDR3 protein: CASSDFFTGTSTDTQYF. CDR3 coding DNA: TGTGCCAGCAGTGACTTCTTTACCGGGACTAGCACAGATACGCAGTATTTT.

This clonotype showed up many times. This chain connects TRBV7-8 to TRBJ2-1; TRBD1 or TRBD2 may be the D gene (6 bases each). Germline loops: CDR1 SGHVS, CDR2 FQNEAQ. The CDR3 consists of 14 residues. Trimming took off 1 base at V and 9 bases at J, with 13 bases between the two ends. The CDR3 DNA reads as TGTGCCAGCAGCTTAGTCCCGGGGGCGGGTGAGCAGTTCTTC. Translation gives CASSLVPGAGEQFF.

The sample holds many counts of this clonotype. This chain uses TRBV12-3 or TRBV12-4 with TRBJ1-2; D is undetermined. V lost 5 bases to trimming and J lost 0 bases, with 10 bases between them. CDR3 length: 14 residues. CDR3 amino acids: CASSHRQTNYGYTF. CDR3 in DNA: TGTGCCAGCAGTCACCGCCAGACTAACTATGGCTACACCTTC.

This clonotype has a count of ten or more. The rearrangement links TRBV10-3 to TRBJ2-1; 7 bases map to TRBD2. Germline V gene sequence: CDR1 ENHRY, CDR2 SYGVKD. V shed 4 bases, J shed 9 bases, and the junction held 15 bases outside the gene matches. The CDR3 consists of 16 residues. The CDR3, as DNA: TGTGCCATCAGTGCATCTCGCGGACTAGACCCGTCTGAGCAGTTCTTC. It is translated as CAISASRGLDPSEQFF.

This clonotype was counted only a few times. The chain employs TRBV12-3 or TRBV12-4 and TRBJ2-7, with D tentatively TRBD1 or TRBD2 (5 bases each). The germline V and J ends were trimmed by 0 bases and 2 bases, with 8 bases remaining between them. This CDR3 region has 14 residues. In DNA, the CDR3 is TGTGCCAGCAGTTTAGCGGGACCTCCCTACGAGCAGTACTTC. Translation: CASSLAGPPYEQYF.

This clonotype was found many times. The chain couples TRBV2 to TRBJ2-7; D remains unclear. V was trimmed by 6 bases and J by 2 bases, leaving 8 bases between them. The CDR3 spans 12 residues. In germline, CDR1 is SNHLY, CDR2 FYNNEI. The CDR3 sequence: CASSHETYEQYF. The CDR3, as DNA: TGTGCCAGCAGCCACGAAACCTACGAGCAGTACTTC. Full variable domain (missing parts from reference TRBV2 and TRBJ2-7): EPEVTQTPSHQVTQMGQEVILRCVPISNHLYFYWYRQILGQKVEFLVSFYNNEISEKSEIFDDQFSVERPDGSNFTLKIRSTKLEDSAMYFCASSHETYEQYFGPGTRLTVT.

This clonotype has ten or more counts. The CDR3 DNA reads as TGTGCCAGCAGCTTACGCGGGAGGGATTACAATGAGCAGTTCTTC. It yields the protein CASSLRGRDYNEQFF. The V and J genes are TRBV7-2 and TRBJ2-1; 9 nucleotides line up with TRBD2. J lost 4 bases, V lost 2 bases, and 3 bases had no gene match. The CDR3 has 15 residues. Germline assignment: CDR1 SGHTA and CDR2 FQGNSA.

This clonotype was picked up many times. This sequence joins TRBV5-1 and TRBJ2-2; possibly TRBD2 for D (5 bases). CDR1 SGHRS and CDR2 YFSETQ come from the germline V gene. Trimming took 1 base from V and 7 from J, leaving 17 bases between them. The length of the CDR3 is 16 residues. CDR3 sequence: CASSLRATHGDGELFF. The CDR3, as DNA: TGCGCCAGCAGCTTGCGGGCAACCCACGGGGACGGGGAGCTGTTTTTT.

This clonotype was found a few times. A single base separates this from a much larger clone, so it may be a read error. CDR3 nucleotide sequence: TGTGCCACCAGTCCAGCAGGCTTCTACAATGAGCAGTTCTTC. Translation gives CATSPAGFYNEQFF. The chain has TRBV24-1 and TRBJ2-1, with D unresolved. Trimming removed 6 bases from V and 3 bases from J, with 11 bases in between. The CDR3 has 14 residues. The V gene's germline CDR1 is KGHDR and CDR2 SFDVKD.